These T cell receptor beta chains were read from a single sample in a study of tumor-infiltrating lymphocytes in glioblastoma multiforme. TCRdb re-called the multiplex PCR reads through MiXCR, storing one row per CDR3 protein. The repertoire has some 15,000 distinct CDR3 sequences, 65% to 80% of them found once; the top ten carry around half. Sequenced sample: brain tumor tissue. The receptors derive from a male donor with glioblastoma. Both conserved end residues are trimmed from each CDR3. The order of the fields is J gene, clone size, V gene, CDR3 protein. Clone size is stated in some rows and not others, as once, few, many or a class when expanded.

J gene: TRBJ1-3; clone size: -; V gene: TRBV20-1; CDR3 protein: GANEGGVFGNTIY
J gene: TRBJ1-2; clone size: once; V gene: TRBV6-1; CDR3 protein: ASSEDRGGGYYGYT
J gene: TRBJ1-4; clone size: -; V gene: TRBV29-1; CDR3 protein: SVGKRGTNEKLF
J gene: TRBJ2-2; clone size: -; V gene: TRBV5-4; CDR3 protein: ASGRDFSNTGESF
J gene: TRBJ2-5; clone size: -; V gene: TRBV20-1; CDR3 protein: SATIQGIETRY
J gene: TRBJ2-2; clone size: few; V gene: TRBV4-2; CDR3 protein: ASSQALDTGELF
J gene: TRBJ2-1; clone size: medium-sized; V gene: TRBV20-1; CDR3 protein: SALQAGGSYNEQF
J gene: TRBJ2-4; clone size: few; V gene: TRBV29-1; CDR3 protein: SAEDRGKNIQY
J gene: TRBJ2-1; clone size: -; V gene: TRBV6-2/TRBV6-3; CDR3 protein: ASSYGQEQF
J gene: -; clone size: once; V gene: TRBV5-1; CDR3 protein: ASRTDRNHPQY